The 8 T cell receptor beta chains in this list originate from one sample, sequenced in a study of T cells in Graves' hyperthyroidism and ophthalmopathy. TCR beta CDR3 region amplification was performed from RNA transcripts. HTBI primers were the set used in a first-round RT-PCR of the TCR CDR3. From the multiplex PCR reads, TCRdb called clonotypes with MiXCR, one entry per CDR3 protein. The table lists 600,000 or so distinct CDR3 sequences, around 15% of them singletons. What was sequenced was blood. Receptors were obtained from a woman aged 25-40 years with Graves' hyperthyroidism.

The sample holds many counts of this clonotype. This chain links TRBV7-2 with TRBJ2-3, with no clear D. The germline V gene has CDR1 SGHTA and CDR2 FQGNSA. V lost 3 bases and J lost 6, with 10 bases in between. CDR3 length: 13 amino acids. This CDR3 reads CASSFDPPDTQYF. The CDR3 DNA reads TGTGCCAGCAGCTTTGACCCCCCTGATACGCAGTATTTT.

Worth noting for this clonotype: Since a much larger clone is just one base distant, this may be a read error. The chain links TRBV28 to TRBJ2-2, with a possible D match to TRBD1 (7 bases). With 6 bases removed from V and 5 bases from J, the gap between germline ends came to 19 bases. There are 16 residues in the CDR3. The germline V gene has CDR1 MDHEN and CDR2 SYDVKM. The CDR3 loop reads CASSSAGQLLTGELFF. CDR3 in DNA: TGTGCCAGCAGCAGTGCGGGACAGCTACTTACCGGGGAGCTGTTTTTT. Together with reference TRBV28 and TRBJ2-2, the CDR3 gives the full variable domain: DVKVTQSSRYLVKRTGEKVFLECVQDMDHENMFWYRQDPGLGLRLIYFSYDVKMKEKGDIPEGYSVSREKKERFSLILESASTNQTSMYLCASSSAGQLLTGELFFGEGSRLTVL.

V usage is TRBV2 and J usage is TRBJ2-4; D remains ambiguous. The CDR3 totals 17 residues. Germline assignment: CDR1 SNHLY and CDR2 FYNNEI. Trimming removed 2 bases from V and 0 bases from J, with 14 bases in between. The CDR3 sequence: CASSENGVFVAKNIQYF. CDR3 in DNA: TGTGCCAGCAGTGAAAACGGTGTCTTTGTAGCCAAAAACATTCAGTACTTC.

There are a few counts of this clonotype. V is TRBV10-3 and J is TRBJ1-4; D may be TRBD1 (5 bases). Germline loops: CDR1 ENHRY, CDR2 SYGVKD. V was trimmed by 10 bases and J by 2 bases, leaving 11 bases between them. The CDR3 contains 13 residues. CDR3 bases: TGTGCCACCAACCGGGGGACTAATGAAAAACTGTTTTTT. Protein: CATNRGTNEKLFF.

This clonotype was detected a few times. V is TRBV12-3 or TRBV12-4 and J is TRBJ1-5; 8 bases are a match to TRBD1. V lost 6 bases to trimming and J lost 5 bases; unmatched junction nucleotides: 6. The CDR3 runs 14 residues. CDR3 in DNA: TGTGCCAGCAGCATGGACAGGGAGGATCAGCCCCAGCATTTT. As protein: CASSMDREDQPQHF.

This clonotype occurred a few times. CDR3 sequence reads: CASSPWGTSGADTQYF. CDR3 DNA: TGTGCCAGCAGTCCGTGGGGCACTAGTGGCGCAGATACGCAGTATTTT. The V and J genes are TRBV28 and TRBJ2-3; D is perhaps TRBD1 or TRBD2 (5 bases each). Germline V CDR1 and CDR2: MDHEN, SYDVKM. Between the trimmed V and J ends, which lost 5 bases and 4 bases, there was a span of 19 bases. The CDR3 spans 16 residues.

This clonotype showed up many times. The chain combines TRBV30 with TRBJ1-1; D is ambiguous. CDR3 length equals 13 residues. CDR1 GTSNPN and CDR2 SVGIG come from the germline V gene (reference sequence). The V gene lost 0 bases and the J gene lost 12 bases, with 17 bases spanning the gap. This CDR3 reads CAWSVPTTGSPFF. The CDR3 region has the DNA TGTGCCTGGAGTGTACCCACAACCGGCAGCCCTTTCTTT.

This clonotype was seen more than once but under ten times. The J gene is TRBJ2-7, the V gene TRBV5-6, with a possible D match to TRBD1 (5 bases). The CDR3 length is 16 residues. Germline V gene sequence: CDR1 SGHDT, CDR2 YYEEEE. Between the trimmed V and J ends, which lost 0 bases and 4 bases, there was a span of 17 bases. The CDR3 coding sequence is TGTGCCAGCAGCTTGGCCCGAACAGGAGACCTTTACGAGCAGTACTTC. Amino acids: CASSLARTGDLYEQYF.